This TCR beta chain originates from a study of T cells in Graves' hyperthyroidism and ophthalmopathy. RNA transcripts served as the template for amplifying TCR beta CDR3 regions. Researchers ran a first-round RT-PCR on the TCR CDR3 using the HTBI primer set. MiXCR was run by TCRdb on the multiplex PCR reads, yielding one entry per CDR3 protein. The sample has about 130,000 distinct CDR3 sequences, 22% seen once. This clonotype was found many times. CDR3 length: 15 residues. V lost 3 bases to trimming and J lost 7 bases; unmatched junction nucleotides: 7. CDR1 and CDR2 (germline): LGHDT, YNNKEL (reference sequence).

Specimen: blood. This receptor was obtained from a woman aged 45 to 65 with Graves' hyperthyroidism that later progressed to Graves' ophthalmopathy. The chain carries TRBV3-1 and TRBJ2-1, with 9 bases that match TRBD2. CDR3 sequence reads: CASSQLAGRLNEQFF. The CDR3 nucleotides read TGTGCCAGCAGCCAGCTAGCGGGAAGGTTAAATGAGCAGTTCTTC.